This is a list of T cell receptor beta chains from one sample in a study of cytomegalovirus exposure and HLA in healthy donors. Some clones are missing from TCRdb's copy, which holds only in-frame ones; the method was immunoSEQ multiplex PCR. Here the sample spans around 90,000 clones, 55% to 65% being singletons. Sequencing input: PBMCs. The receptors stem from a human donor in good health. CDR3s include the opening cysteine and the closing phenylalanine or tryptophan.

v_call: TRBV6-1
cdr3_aa: CASSAGQRDQPQHF

v_call: TRBV7-3
cdr3_aa: CASRRTGTSLDEQFF

v_call: TRBV2
cdr3_aa: CASSRSSSTDTQYF

v_call: TRBV6-5
cdr3_aa: CASSYSRGGSEQYF

v_call: TRBV6-1
cdr3_aa: CASSDITGTSGGFTDTQYF

v_call: TRBV7-7
cdr3_aa: CASSLGVSQETQYF

v_call: TRBV7-9
cdr3_aa: CASSPVGGGSNQPQHF

v_call: TRBV7-9
cdr3_aa: CASSMDRGKGTQYF

v_call: TRBV5-1
cdr3_aa: CASSLRGLAGGRNQETQYF

v_call: TRBV6-5
cdr3_aa: CASSYNRGPGQPQHF

v_call: TRBV6-1
cdr3_aa: CASSGSTGPNSPLHF

v_call: TRBV6-6
cdr3_aa: CASSPRVSWNTEAFF

v_call: TRBV7-3
cdr3_aa: CASSLTGTGGTEAFF

v_call: TRBV21-1
cdr3_aa: CASSNSAVNTEAFF

v_call: TRBV7-2
cdr3_aa: CASSFGQGWSQYF

v_call: TRBV5-4
cdr3_aa: CASSLALAGSGELFF